The 32 T cell receptor beta chains reported below all come from one sample, sequenced in a study of shared clonotypes between healthy human individuals. The method was immunoSEQ multiplex PCR; TCRdb's version includes in-frame clones alone and lacks a portion of them. Of some 900,000 clones in the sample, 76% were seen once. Sequences were obtained from memory CD4+ T cells sorted from blood. As to subset: CD45RA-negative fraction. These receptors came from a man younger than 35 in good health.

This clone turned up a few times. V usage is TRBV5-1 and J usage is TRBJ2-3; 7 nucleotides agree with TRBD1. Germline-derived CDR1 and CDR2 are SGHRS and YFSETQ. The CDR3 is made up of 17 amino acids. V lost 4 bases and J lost 1; bases outside the gene matches: 12. The DNA of the CDR3 is TGCGCCAGCAGCCAGGAGGCTCATACAGGGGGCACAGATACGCAGTATTTT. Translated, it gives CASSQEAHTGGTDTQYF.

This rearrangement joins TRBV6-5 to TRBJ2-3; maybe TRBD2 (5 bases). Trimming left V 2 bases short and J 6 bases short, with 12 bases between. The CDR3 covers 14 residues. CDR1 and CDR2 from the germline V gene are MNHEY and SVGAGI. This CDR3 reads CASSYEGLQDTQYF. The DNA of the CDR3 is TGTGCCAGCAGTTACGAGGGCCTCCAGGATACGCAGTATTTT.

The chain uses TRBV15 and TRBJ1-5; D gene unclear. CDR1 and CDR2 (germline): LNHNV, YYDKDF (reference sequence). The V end lost 0 bases, the J end lost 10 bases, and 7 bases lay between the germline ends. This CDR3 is 12 amino acids long. For the CDR3, the DNA is TGTGCCACCAGCAGAGAAAGTTCACCCCAGCATTTT. It yields the protein CATSRESSPQHF.

V gene TRBV9 combines with J gene TRBJ2-2; 8 nucleotides align to TRBD2. CDR1 and CDR2 from the germline V gene are SGDLS and YYNGEE. The ends lost 2 bases at V and 5 bases at J; junction bases unmatched: 2. The CDR3 is 14 amino acids. For the CDR3, the DNA is TGTGCCAGCAGCGTGACTAGCGAAACCGGGGAGCTGTTTTTT. Translated: CASSVTSETGELFF.

The gene calls are TRBV5-1 and TRBJ2-3; D remains unclear. V shed 6 bases and J shed 1 base, with 15 bases lying between them. The germline V gene encodes CDR1 SGHRS and CDR2 YFSETQ. The CDR3 spans 15 residues. CDR3 DNA: TGCGCCAGCAACCTCATTCCGAGTCGCACAGATACGCAGTATTTT. Translated, it gives CASNLIPSRTDTQYF.

The chain employs TRBV7-9 and TRBJ2-1, with D perhaps TRBD2 (5 bases). Trimming stripped 8 bases from V and 5 bases from J, with 19 bases between. CDR1 and CDR2 (germline): SEHNR, FQNEAQ (reference sequence). The CDR3 spans 15 residues. The CDR3 is CASGRGSPGDNEQFF. CDR3 coding DNA: TGTGCCAGCGGTCGCGGGTCCCCCGGGGACAATGAGCAGTTCTTC.

The rearrangement uses TRBV18 and TRBJ2-5; D is uncertain. There are 16 residues in the CDR3. The germline V and J ends were trimmed by 3 bases and 2 bases, with 16 bases remaining between them. Germline V lookup: CDR1 KGHSH, CDR2 LQKENI. The CDR3 spells CASSPQLGEVQETQYF. Written as DNA, the CDR3 is TGTGCCAGCTCACCCCAGTTAGGCGAGGTACAAGAGACCCAGTACTTC.

The V gene is TRBV10-3, the J gene TRBJ2-7; TRBD1 agrees at 10 bases. V gave up 4 bases and J gave up 3 bases; unmatched junction bases: 3. The germline V gene encodes CDR1 ENHRY and CDR2 SYGVKD. This CDR3 region has 14 residues. Here the CDR3 DNA reads TGTGCCATCAGTGTGGGACAGGGGTACTACGAGCAGTACTTC. This gives the protein CAISVGQGYYEQYF.

This clone was counted once. This rearrangement joins TRBV25-1 to TRBJ2-7; possibly TRBD1 or TRBD2 for D (6 bases each). This CDR3 region has 14 residues. Germline V gives CDR1 MGHDK, CDR2 SYGVNS. V lost 5 bases and J 5 bases, leaving 16 bases between the germline ends. CDR3 sequence reads: CASSPSGAKNEQYF. The DNA of the CDR3 is TGTGCCAGCAGTCCTTCGGGGGCTAAGAACGAGCAGTACTTC.

V usage is TRBV29-1 and J usage is TRBJ1-2; 7 nucleotides line up with TRBD1. This CDR3 is 13 amino acids long. Germline CDR1 and CDR2: SQVTM and ANQGSEA. V was clipped by 5 bases and J by 4 bases; unmatched bases: 7. CDR3 region: CSVRSGGVYGYTF. The DNA for the CDR3 is TGCAGCGTTCGGTCAGGGGGGGTCTATGGCTACACCTTC.

The chain joins TRBV7-9 to TRBJ2-1; D possibly corresponds to TRBD1 (6 bases). This CDR3 comprises 15 residues. V shed 0 bases and J shed 8 bases, with 14 bases lying between them. Germline CDR1 is SEHNR and CDR2 is FQNEAQ (reference sequence). This chain's CDR3 is CASSLASPGVDEQFF. The DNA for the CDR3 is TGTGCCAGCAGCTTAGCGTCTCCAGGGGTGGATGAGCAGTTCTTC.

This clone was seen a few times. The rearrangement joins TRBV30 to TRBJ2-1; 10 bases are shared with TRBD2. The CDR3 is 14 amino acids. Unmatched junction bases numbered 4, after V lost 4 bases and J lost 4 bases. The V gene's germline CDR1 is GTSNPN and CDR2 SVGIG (reference sequence). CDR3 residues: CAWIASGSYNEQFF. CDR3 DNA: TGTGCCTGGATAGCTAGCGGGAGTTACAATGAGCAGTTCTTC.

The chain is built from TRBV30 and TRBJ2-3; tentatively, D is TRBD1 (6 bases). CDR1 and CDR2 (germline): GTSNPN, SVGIG (reference sequence). Between the trimmed V and J ends, which lost 1 base and 6 bases, there was a span of 14 bases. The length of the CDR3 is 14 residues. CDR3 in DNA: TGTGCCTGGAGTGGCGGCAGGGGAAGGGATACGCAGTATTTT. Translated, it gives CAWSGGRGRDTQYF.

This clone was picked up one time. This chain links TRBV5-1 with TRBJ2-7; 11 bases map to TRBD1. With V trimmed by 6 bases and J by 0 bases, 8 bases remained unmatched. The germline V gene encodes CDR1 SGHRS and CDR2 YFSETQ. CDR3 length: 16 residues. CDR3 nucleotide sequence: TGCGCCAGCACTTTGGATGGGACAGGGGGCTCCTACGAGCAGTACTTC. It specifies CASTLDGTGGSYEQYF.

The rearrangement uses TRBV7-2 and TRBJ1-1, with no clear D. Germline-derived CDR1 and CDR2 are SGHTA and FQGNSA. The length of the CDR3 is 15 residues. With 2 bases removed from V and 3 bases from J, the gap between germline ends came to 13 bases. The CDR3 DNA reads TGTGCCAGCAGCTTACGCAGTTCCGGGGACACTGAAGCTTTCTTT. The encoded protein is CASSLRSSGDTEAFF.

J is TRBJ2-7 and V is TRBV5-4; TRBD2 might be the D (5 bases). The CDR3 loop spans 15 amino acids. The V and J ends lost 2 bases and 0 bases respectively, with 12 bases between them. Germline lookup yields CDR1 SGHNT and CDR2 YYREEE (reference sequence). This chain's CDR3 is CASSFMGRASYEQYF. As DNA, the CDR3 is TGTGCCAGCAGCTTTATGGGGAGAGCCTCCTACGAGCAGTACTTC. The full variable domain, with the rest looked up from reference TRBV5-4 and TRBJ2-7, is ETGVTQSPTHLIKTRGQQVTLRCSSQSGHNTVSWYQQALGQGPQFIFQYYREEENGRGNFPPRFSGLQFPNYSSELNVNALELDDSALYLCASSFMGRASYEQYFGPGTRLTVT.

The chain carries TRBV30 and TRBJ2-5; no firm D call. Germline values: CDR1 GTSNPN, CDR2 SVGIG (reference sequence). Trimming stripped 0 bases from V and 4 bases from J, with 9 bases between. The CDR3 length is 13 residues. As DNA, the CDR3 is TGTGCCTGGAGTGTACAACACAGAGAGACCCAGTACTTC. It encodes CAWSVQHRETQYF. Full variable domain (outside the CDR3, taken from reference TRBV30 and TRBJ2-5): SQTIHQWPATLVQPVGSPLSLECTVEGTSNPNLYWYRQAAGRGLQLLFYSVGIGQISSEVPQNLSASRPQDRQFILSSKKLLLSDSGFYLCAWSVQHRETQYFGPGTRLLVL.

The CDR3 DNA is TGTGCCAGCAGCTTATGGGGGACTGGAAACACCATATATTTT. Translation gives CASSLWGTGNTIYF. The chain recombines TRBV5-6 with TRBJ1-3; tentatively, D is TRBD1 (5 bases). The V gene lost 2 bases and the J gene lost 2 bases, with 8 bases spanning the gap. Per germline, CDR1 SGHDT and CDR2 YYEEEE. The CDR3 is 14 amino acids.

The chain has TRBV6-1 and TRBJ2-7; D is unresolved. CDR1 MNHNS and CDR2 SASEGT come from the germline V gene. CDR3 length equals 13 residues. The V end lost 7 bases, the J end lost 1 base, and 11 bases lay between the germline ends. The CDR3 DNA follows: TGTGCCAGCACCCACAGTAAATCCTACGAGCAGTACTTC. This sequence encodes CASTHSKSYEQYF.

J is TRBJ2-5 and V is TRBV4-3; 8 nucleotides agree with TRBD2. After removal of 3 bases from V and 7 bases from J, the junction contained 13 bases not matched to a gene. CDR3 length: 16 residues. From germline, CDR1 is LGHNA and CDR2 YSLEER. The CDR3 protein is CASSQAAREVLGTQYF. The CDR3 nucleotides read TGCGCCAGCAGCCAGGCAGCGCGGGAGGTCCTGGGGACCCAGTACTTC.

V usage is TRBV21-1 and J usage is TRBJ1-5; TRBD1 is taken as the D call from the table, unchecked against the DNA. TRBV21-1 is listed as a pseudogene. The CDR3 is 21 amino acids. The CDR3 nucleotides read TGTGCCAGCTGCTACGATGGATCAGGGGTGGTGGCAATCGATGGCAATCAGCCCCAGCATTTT. Translated, it gives CASCYDGSGVVAIDGNQPQHF.

On this clone: The same CDR3 also results from other DNA sequences found in this sample. The rearrangement links TRBV29-1 to TRBJ2-7; the match to TRBD1 covers 8 bases. This CDR3 has 11 amino acids. CDR1 SQVTM and CDR2 ANQGSEA come from the germline V gene. V shed 6 bases, J shed 5 bases, and the junction held 3 bases outside the gene matches. The CDR3, as DNA: TGCAGCGTATCGGACAGGGACGAGCAGTACTTC. Residues: CSVSDRDEQYF.

This sequence joins TRBV7-2 and TRBJ2-5, with 10 bases fitting TRBD2. Germline V gene sequence: CDR1 SGHTA, CDR2 FQGNSA. V gave up 1 base and J gave up 5 bases; unmatched junction bases: 7. CDR3 length: 16 residues. The CDR3 region is CASSLVPLAGRETQYF. CDR3 DNA sequence: TGTGCCAGCAGCTTAGTTCCACTAGCGGGACGGGAGACCCAGTACTTC.

This clone was seen a few times. V usage is TRBV10-1 and J usage is TRBJ2-1; 15 bases align to TRBD2. This CDR3 spans 17 amino acids. Germline values: CDR1 WNHNN, CDR2 SYGVQD (reference sequence). Germline trimming cut 4 bases from V and 7 bases from J; bases unmatched to any gene: 8. CDR3 in DNA: TGCGCCAGCAGTGCCTTGGGACTAGCGGGAGGCCCTAATGAGCAGTTCTTC. Encoded protein: CASSALGLAGGPNEQFF.

In its sample, this clone was seen many times. The chain joins TRBV2 to TRBJ1-6, with D possibly being TRBD1 (6 bases). The CDR3 sequence is 15 residues long. In germline, CDR1 is SNHLY, CDR2 FYNNEI. V shed 5 bases and J shed 8 bases, with 16 bases lying between them. As DNA, the CDR3 is TGTGCCAGCAGTCCTCGGACAGAACCGTATTCACCCCTCCACTTT. It encodes CASSPRTEPYSPLHF.

The chain links TRBV11-2 to TRBJ2-7; 7 nucleotides agree with TRBD2. V lost 1 base and J lost 2; bases outside the gene matches: 5. The CDR3 sequence is 15 residues long. Germline lookup yields CDR1 SGHAT and CDR2 FQNNGV. The CDR3 DNA follows: TGTGCCAGCAGCTTAGGGCCGGGAGGAACCTACGAGCAGTACTTC. Protein product: CASSLGPGGTYEQYF.

V and J are TRBV14 and TRBJ2-5; 7 bases map to TRBD2. With 3 bases clipped from V and 6 bases from J, the junction kept 7 bases outside the gene matches. Germline CDR1 reads SGHDN; CDR2 reads FVKESK. CDR3 length: 14 amino acids. The CDR3 reads CASSQTGTIQTQYF. The CDR3 DNA reads TGTGCCAGCAGCCAGACCGGGACTATTCAGACCCAGTACTTC. Looking up the rest from reference TRBV14 and TRBJ2-5 gives the full variable domain: EAGVTQFPSHSVIEKGQTVTLRCDPISGHDNLYWYRRVMGKEIKFLLHFVKESKQDESGMPNNRFLAERTGGTYSTLKVQPAELEDSGVYFCASSQTGTIQTQYFGPGTRLLVL.

The chain joins TRBV5-1 to TRBJ2-3, with TRBD2 matching over 9 bases. CDR3 length: 15 residues. Unmatched junction bases numbered 3, after V lost 0 bases and J lost 4 bases. The germline CDR1 and CDR2 sequences are SGHRS and YFSETQ. CDR3 region: CASSLEGGRADTQYF. CDR3 in DNA: TGCGCCAGCAGCTTGGAGGGCGGGAGGGCAGATACGCAGTATTTT.

This chain connects TRBV15 to TRBJ2-7, with 12 positions matching TRBD2. Trimming at V came to 5 bases and at J to 7 bases, leaving 12 bases not matched to a gene. This CDR3 region has 16 residues. CDR1 is LNHNV and CDR2 is YYDKDF in the germline V gene (reference sequence). CDR3 protein: CATSGQSRLAGVEQYF. As DNA, the CDR3 is TGTGCCACCAGCGGTCAGTCGAGACTAGCGGGGGTTGAGCAGTACTTC. Based on the CDR3 plus reference TRBV15 and TRBJ2-7, the full variable domain is DAMVIQNPRYQVTQFGKPVTLSCSQTLNHNVMYWYQQKSSQAPKLLFHYYDKDFNNEADTPDNFQSRRPNTSFCFLDIRSPGLGDTAMYLCATSGQSRLAGVEQYFGPGTRLTVT.

Here the CDR3 DNA reads TGCGCCAGCAGCTTGGGCCCTAGCGGGAGGACAGATACGCAGTATTTT. Encoded protein: CASSLGPSGRTDTQYF. The chain employs TRBV5-1 and TRBJ2-3; 11 nucleotides line up with TRBD2. With 0 bases clipped from V and 3 bases from J, the junction kept 3 bases outside the gene matches. Germline V gene sequence: CDR1 SGHRS, CDR2 YFSETQ. The CDR3 loop spans 16 amino acids.

This chain uses TRBV13 with TRBJ2-5, with 12 positions matching TRBD2. Germline lookup yields CDR1 PRHDT and CDR2 FYEKMQ (reference sequence). V lost 4 bases, J lost 4 bases, and 7 bases stayed unmatched. The CDR3 totals 16 residues. CDR3 in amino acids: CASSSPSGGARETQYF. In DNA, the CDR3 is TGTGCCAGCAGCTCCCCTAGCGGGGGGGCCCGAGAGACCCAGTACTTC.

V gene TRBV5-6 combines with J gene TRBJ1-5; tentative D call: TRBD1 (5 bases). CDR1 SGHDT and CDR2 YYEEEE come from the germline V gene. V was shortened by 2 bases and J by 1 base, with 10 bases between the two germline ends. The CDR3 length is 15 residues. The CDR3 coding sequence is TGTGCCAGCAGCTTCGGGGGGTCGAGCAATCAGCCCCAGCATTTT. This codes for CASSFGGSSNQPQHF.